A selection of T cell receptor beta chains follows, all from one sample in a study of naive and memory T cell subsets. MiXCR, applied by TCRdb to the UMI-ligation and nested PCR reads, yields one record per CDR3 protein. The sample holds around 20,000 distinct CDR3 sequences, roughly 5.5% seen once. Material: skin, obtained from a tuberculin skin test site. These receptors came from an adult in good health. CDR3s include the opening cysteine and the closing phenylalanine or tryptophan. The order of the fields is CDR3 length, clone size, D gene, V gene, J gene, CDR3 protein, CDR3 DNA. D genes are given only for firm matches. Where a row states a size, it is once, few, many or the class of an expanded clone; other rows omit it.

15	.	.	TRBV7-8	TRBJ1-5	CASSSRTELPQPQHF	TGTGCCAGCAGCTCTCGGACAGAACTCCCTCAGCCCCAGCATTTT
14	many	TRBD1	TRBV14	TRBJ2-1	CASSKDRAYNEQFF	TGTGCCAGCAGCAAGGACAGGGCCTACAATGAGCAGTTCTTC
16	many	TRBD2	TRBV7-3	TRBJ2-1	CASSPTAGALYNEQFF	TGTGCCAGCAGCCCCACGGCGGGAGCGCTATACAATGAGCAGTTCTTC
14	few	TRBD1	TRBV28	TRBJ1-1	CASSTLQGGTEAFF	TGTGCCAGCAGTACTTTACAGGGGGGCACTGAAGCTTTCTTT
14	few	.	TRBV10-3	TRBJ2-5	CAISGGGSGETQYF	TGTGCCATCAGTGGAGGTGGATCTGGAGAGACCCAGTACTTC
12	many	.	TRBV9	TRBJ2-5	CASSAGPETQYF	TGTGCCAGCAGCGCCGGGCCAGAAACCCAGTACTTC
11	many	.	TRBV30	TRBJ2-3	CAWGTLDTQYF	TGTGCCTGGGGAACTTTGGATACGCAGTATTTT
13	medium-sized	TRBD1	TRBV29-1	TRBJ2-7	CSVGDRGSHEQYF	TGCAGCGTTGGAGACAGGGGATCCCACGAGCAGTACTTC
13	many	.	TRBV18	TRBJ2-5	CASSPRGTETQYF	TGTGCCAGCTCACCAAGGGGGACGGAGACCCAGTACTTC
12	many	.	TRBV20-1	TRBJ1-2	CSATGSSYGYTF	TGCAGTGCGACCGGCAGTTCCTATGGCTACACCTTC
14	few	TRBD1	TRBV6-1	TRBJ1-2	CASSQGARDYGYTF	TGTGCCAGCTCTCAGGGGGCGCGAGACTATGGCTACACCTTC
14	.	.	TRBV4-2	TRBJ1-1	CASSQGRENTEAFF	TGTGCCAGCAGCCAAGGCAGGGAGAACACTGAAGCTTTCTTT
15	many	.	TRBV6-2/TRBV6-3	TRBJ2-2	CASSFPGPYTGELFF	TGTGCCAGCAGTTTCCCGGGACCTTACACCGGGGAGCTGTTTTTT
16	many	.	TRBV4-1	TRBJ1-5	CASSQDKGFSNQPQHF	TGCGCCAGCAGCCAAGACAAGGGATTTAGCAATCAGCCCCAGCATTTT
14	.	TRBD2	TRBV29-1	TRBJ2-5	CSVENGRYQETQYF	TGCAGCGTTGAAAACGGGAGGTACCAAGAGACCCAGTACTTC
15	many	TRBD2	TRBV20-1	TRBJ2-3	CSAPTSGSRTDTQYF	TGCAGTGCCCCGACTAGCGGGAGTCGCACAGATACGCAGTATTTT
12	few	.	TRBV12-3/TRBV12-4	TRBJ2-2	CASSLSAGELFF	TGTGCCAGCAGTTTGAGCGCCGGGGAGCTGTTTTTT
15	few	.	TRBV5-1	TRBJ1-1	CASSLNQGAGTEAFF	TGCGCCAGCAGCTTGAACCAGGGCGCGGGGACTGAAGCTTTCTTT
14	medium-sized	TRBD1	TRBV29-1	TRBJ2-5	CSVESLDRGETQYF	TGCAGCGTTGAAAGCCTGGACAGGGGGGAGACCCAGTACTTC
17	many	TRBD1	TRBV20-1	TRBJ2-1	CSARDWGQRLSYNEQFF	TGCAGTGCTAGAGATTGGGGACAGCGCCTTTCCTACAATGAGCAGTTCTTC
15	many	.	TRBV28	TRBJ2-7	CASSLSPFRNNEQYF	TGTGCCAGCAGTTTATCACCTTTCAGGAACAACGAGCAGTACTTC
14	many	.	TRBV30	TRBJ2-1	CAWSGLPSDNEQFF	TGTGCCTGGAGCGGACTCCCATCAGACAATGAGCAGTTCTTC
16	few	TRBD1	TRBV5-6	TRBJ2-1	CASTLPGTGVKNEQFF	TGTGCCAGCACCCTCCCCGGGACAGGGGTAAAAAATGAGCAGTTCTTC
11	many	TRBD1	TRBV12-3/TRBV12-4	TRBJ1-2	CATVLSGTVTF	TGTGCCACCGTCCTATCCGGGACAGTCACCTTC
15	few	.	TRBV30	TRBJ2-1	CAWSVVGTSMNEQFF	TGTGCCTGGAGCGTTGTTGGGACCTCCATGAATGAGCAGTTCTTC
14	many	.	TRBV6-5	TRBJ1-2	CASSYRRPEHGYTF	TGTGCCAGCAGTTACCGACGGCCCGAGCATGGCTACACCTTC
17	many	TRBD2	TRBV30	TRBJ2-2	CAWSWHSGRAHTGELFF	TGTGCCTGGAGTTGGCATAGCGGGAGAGCTCACACCGGGGAGCTGTTTTTT
15	few	TRBD1	TRBV27	TRBJ2-1	CASSPGTGDYNEQFF	TGTGCCAGCAGCCCCGGGACAGGGGACTACAATGAGCAGTTCTTC
15	many	.	TRBV5-1	TRBJ2-7	CASSLAEAGSYEQYF	TGCGCCAGCAGCTTGGCCGAGGCGGGAAGCTACGAGCAGTACTTC
15	.	.	TRBV20-1	TRBJ2-3	CSARELARGVYTQYF	TGCAGTGCTAGAGAGTTGGCTAGGGGAGTATATACGCAGTATTTT
15	.	.	TRBV20-1	TRBJ1-1	CSARVAGTGAHKVLF	TGCAGTGCTAGAGTGGCAGGAACAGGAGCCCACAAAGTTCTCTTT
16	many	TRBD2	TRBV5-6	TRBJ2-1	CASSSIAGDAYNEQFF	TGTGCCAGCAGCTCGATAGCGGGAGACGCCTACAATGAGCAGTTCTTC
17	many	TRBD2	TRBV18	TRBJ2-1	CASSQLGLAGSYNEQFF	TGTGCCAGCTCACAGCTAGGACTAGCGGGCTCCTACAATGAGCAGTTCTTC
15	few	TRBD1	TRBV6-2/TRBV6-3	TRBJ2-3	CASSQRDRGADTQYF	TGTGCCAGCAGTCAAAGGGACAGGGGCGCAGATACGCAGTATTTT
16	many	.	TRBV7-2	TRBJ1-5	CASSFTPGTTYQPQHF	TGTGCCAGCAGCTTTACCCCCGGGACAACGTACCAGCCCCAGCATTTT
13	.	TRBD1	TRBV25-1	TRBJ2-2	CASSDTGAGELFF	TGTGCCAGCAGTGATACAGGGGCCGGGGAGCTGTTTTTT
12	few	.	TRBV18	TRBJ2-7	CASSPATREQYF	TGTGCCAGCTCACCGGCCACTCGCGAGCAGTACTTC
17	many	TRBD2	TRBV4-3	TRBJ2-3	CASSQGRAAGGADTQYF	TGCGCCAGCAGCCAAGGGCGGGCAGCGGGAGGAGCAGATACGCAGTATTTT
14	many	.	TRBV29-1	TRBJ2-1	CSAPTRGIYNEQFF	TGCAGCGCTCCGACTAGAGGGATCTACAATGAGCAGTTCTTC
16	many	TRBD2	TRBV6-2/TRBV6-3	TRBJ2-3	CASRLAGESSTDTQYF	TGTGCCAGCAGGCTAGCGGGAGAGTCCAGCACAGATACGCAGTATTTT
14	many	TRBD2	TRBV29-1	TRBJ2-2	CSVASGDHTGELFF	TGCAGCGTGGCTAGCGGGGACCACACCGGGGAGCTGTTTTTT
14	.	.	TRBV7-2	TRBJ2-6	CASSRAEGANVLTF	TGTGCCAGCAGCCGAGCGGAGGGGGCCAACGTCCTGACTTTC
15	many	.	TRBV18	TRBJ2-1	CASSPRPLAGNEQFF	TGTGCCAGCTCACCTCGACCCCTAGCAGGCAATGAGCAGTTCTTC
14	medium-sized	TRBD1	TRBV6-1	TRBJ1-1	CASITGGADTEAFF	TGTGCCAGCATCACAGGGGGAGCGGACACTGAAGCTTTCTTT
13	few	.	TRBV7-3	TRBJ1-1	CASSQLDNTEAFF	TGTGCCAGCAGCCAACTCGATAACACTGAAGCTTTCTTT
14	few	TRBD1	TRBV19	TRBJ2-7	CASSFYRDSRVQYF	TGTGCCAGTAGTTTTTACCGGGACAGTCGCGTGCAGTACTTC